Below, 13 T cell receptor beta chains from the same sample are listed, as sequenced in a study of PD-L1 blockade in urothelial cancer. Noted time point: pretreatment peripheral blood. Sequencing was performed with immunoSEQ multiplex PCR; in TCRdb, only in-frame clones are kept and a portion is missing. This sample has some 45,000 clones, with around nine tenths found just once. This specimen was PBMCs, taken around atezolizumab (anti-PD-L1) treatment. These receptors all stem from a donor aged 40 or older with urothelial cancer.

The chain couples TRBV7-2 to TRBJ1-5; a weak D match, TRBD1 (5 bases). The germline CDR1 and CDR2 sequences are SGHTA and FQGNSA. V was cut by 1 base and J by 4 bases, with 14 bases left in between. This CDR3 is built from 16 residues. Here the CDR3 DNA reads TGTGCCAGCAGCTTAGACCCCGACAGCCGGAATCAGCCCCAGCATTTT. Translated: CASSLDPDSRNQPQHF.

The chain uses TRBV6-1 and TRBJ2-7, with D perhaps TRBD1 (6 bases). The V and J ends lost 1 base and 3 bases respectively, with 19 bases between them. This CDR3 comprises 17 residues. Looked up from germline, CDR1 is MNHNS and CDR2 is SASEGT. CDR3 in amino acids: CASSEEGWAGDGYEQYF. CDR3 nucleotide sequence: TGTGCCAGCAGTGAAGAGGGGTGGGCAGGGGATGGCTACGAGCAGTACTTC.

The chain is built from TRBV7-2 and TRBJ1-2, with TRBD1 as a possible D gene (6 bases). Germline-derived CDR1 and CDR2 are SGHTA and FQGNSA. CDR3 length equals 13 residues. V lost 5 bases, J lost 8 bases, and 15 bases lay in between. CDR3 loop: CASSPTGTGGYTF. The CDR3 region has the DNA TGTGCCAGCAGCCCCACAGGGACGGGGGGCTACACCTTC.

V is TRBV7-2 and J is TRBJ2-1, with 12 bases lining up with TRBD2. The CDR3 has 15 residues. Germline V gene lookup returns CDR1 SGHTA and CDR2 FQGNSA. V was pared by 5 bases and J by 6 bases, with 5 bases of the junction left unmatched. DNA for the CDR3: TGTGCCAGCAGCCCACGACTAGCGGGAGCCAATGAGCAGTTCTTC. Protein product: CASSPRLAGANEQFF.

The CDR3 DNA reads TGCGCCAGCAGCCAAGGGGTAGGGGCGATTGCCACTGAAGCTTTCTTT. This sequence encodes CASSQGVGAIATEAFF. The chain is built from TRBV4-1 and TRBJ1-1, with a weak D call TRBD1 (5 bases). The CDR3 runs 16 residues. V dropped 1 base and J dropped 4 bases, with 16 bases sitting between them. Looked up from germline, CDR1 is MGHRA and CDR2 is YSYEKL.

The chain recombines TRBV28 with TRBJ2-7; D unresolved. CDR1 MDHEN and CDR2 SYDVKM come from the germline V gene. This CDR3 is built from 15 residues. V was clipped by 3 bases and J by 0 bases, with 12 bases between them. CDR3 loop: CASSLRQFLSYEQYF. The CDR3 DNA reads TGTGCCAGCAGTTTGCGACAATTCCTCTCCTACGAGCAGTACTTC.

V usage is TRBV19 and J usage is TRBJ2-7, with TRBD1 identical over 7 bases. V gave up 10 bases and J gave up 0 bases; unmatched junction bases: 6. Germline assignment: CDR1 LNHDA and CDR2 SQIVND (reference sequence). This CDR3 contains 13 residues. The CDR3 sequence is CATRGDSSYEQYF. The CDR3 bases are TGTGCCACCCGTGGGGACAGCTCCTACGAGCAGTACTTC.

The chain joins TRBV7-3 to TRBJ2-7; D might be TRBD2 (5 bases). V was clipped by 3 bases and J by 6 bases, with 18 bases between them. The germline V gene encodes CDR1 SGHTA and CDR2 FQGTGA. The CDR3 is 15 amino acids. The CDR3 is CASSFVEGVFGEQYF. The CDR3 nucleotides read TGTGCCAGCAGCTTTGTTGAGGGCGTCTTTGGCGAGCAGTACTTC.

The V call is TRBV15, the J call TRBJ2-3, with D perhaps matching TRBD2 (6 bases). The CDR3 loop spans 15 amino acids. Deletions cut 3 bases from V and 2 bases from J, with 12 bases between. CDR1 is LNHNV, CDR2 YYDKDF, per germline (reference sequence). As DNA, the CDR3 is TGTGCCACCAGCAGGGGGGGTCTCCACACAGATACGCAGTATTTT. Residues: CATSRGGLHTDTQYF.

The CDR3 coding sequence is TGTGCCAGCAGTTGGGGGCCCGAGCAGTACTTC. It yields the protein CASSWGPEQYF. V is TRBV28 and J is TRBJ2-7; weak D call: TRBD1 (6 bases). V lost 4 bases, J lost 6 bases, and 7 bases lay in between. Germline assignment: CDR1 MDHEN and CDR2 SYDVKM. The CDR3 is made up of 11 amino acids. The full variable domain, completed using reference TRBV28 and TRBJ2-7, is DVKVTQSSRYLVKRTGEKVFLECVQDMDHENMFWYRQDPGLGLRLIYFSYDVKMKEKGDIPEGYSVSREKKERFSLILESASTNQTSMYLCASSWGPEQYFGPGTRLTVT.

The CDR3 sequence is CASSLGSLVDTQYF. CDR3 bases: TGTGCCAGCAGCTTAGGGTCGCTAGTAGATACGCAGTATTTT. The rearrangement uses TRBV7-3 and TRBJ2-3; no firm D call. This CDR3 comprises 14 residues. Germline V lookup: CDR1 SGHTA, CDR2 FQGTGA. Trimming removed 2 bases at V and 5 bases at J, with 11 bases between.

This clone was seen a few times. The chain uses TRBV27 and TRBJ2-7; 10 nucleotides line up with TRBD1. V was clipped by 11 bases and J by 6 bases; unmatched bases: 4. The CDR3 runs 11 residues. Looked up from germline, CDR1 is MNHEY and CDR2 is SMNVEV (reference sequence). CDR3 bases: TGTGCCTCGGGACAGGGGATCGAGCAGTACTTC. Protein product: CASGQGIEQYF.

The gene calls are TRBV4-3 and TRBJ1-3, with TRBD1 identical over 12 bases. Germline CDR1 is LGHNA and CDR2 is YSLEER. V lost 4 bases, J lost 2 bases, and 6 bases stayed unmatched. The CDR3 has 17 amino acids. The CDR3 region is CASSLGTGGSPGNTIYF. The CDR3 region has the DNA TGCGCCAGCAGCCTCGGGACAGGGGGCTCCCCTGGAAACACCATATATTTT.